The source of this T cell receptor (beta chain) is a study of T cell repertoires in cytomegalovirus infection (dated 2019 in TCRdb). Describing the broader study: The HLA type of each donor mattered for the analysis, because public TCR beta signatures pointed to carriage of CMV infection along with the matching HLA type.

Details on this clonotype: The specificity of this receptor is unknown. Base qualities are not at hand, and no much larger clone is one base apart.

The reads were generated on an Illumina HiSeq 1500. TCRdb trimmed the raw reads at Q25, called clones with MiXCR and kept productive beta chains. Rows are unified per CDR3 protein, each entry keeping the most common DNA and genes. The sample includes some 700,000 distinct CDR3 sequences, with 35% observed a single time. Clones ranked in the top ten supply about 2.8% of the sample. Broader findings and caveats from the paper: Cumulative frequency of public TCR beta family members discriminated carriers of CMV infection plus the relevant HLA type in this cohort and an independent approximately 350-donor cohort. The ex vivo response was dominated by HLA-C-restricted CMV-specific TCR beta clonotypes, which also provided the single most frequent clonotype in two of eight donors.

V gives up 6 bases and J gives up 0 bases, and the segment between their germline ends measures 10 bases. The CDR3 runs 14 residues from the cysteine to the phenylalanine. The retained sequence is limited to the CDR3, 42 bases, with the frame set at the first base. The sample taken for sequencing was PBMCs. The V and J segments used are TRBV12-3 or TRBV12-4 and TRBJ2-3; possibly the D gene is TRBD2, per 5 matching bases. The TCR comes from a human donor in good health (CMV status not recorded). Some clones in this sample may be carry-over from other donors' samples. For the CDR3, the sequence is CASSRRSSTDTQYF. The DNA sequence is given as TGTGCCAGCAGCCGGAGGTCTAGCACAGATACGCAGTATTTT.